This T cell receptor (beta chain) was captured by sequencing in a study of relationships among human T cell subsets. Study-wide results and caveats: Regulatory and Th2 subsets had few clones over 100 reads, unlike CD8+ cytotoxic cells. V, D, J usage, CDR3 length and N-additions were similar across seven subsets.

TCR alpha and beta CDR3s were amplified from mRNA by semiquantitative ARM-PCR. Tagged nested gene-specific primers were used first, then communal superprimers amplified exponentially. TCRdb used MiXCR to reprocess the multiplex PCR reads, holding one entry per CDR3 protein. This sample carries 16,000 or so distinct CDR3 sequences, about 56% of them seen once, and the ten largest clones take around 30%. Trimming stripped 2 bases from V and 3 bases from J, with 10 bases between. The CDR3 extends over 14 amino acids. Remarks on this clonotype: Its target is unknown.

The chain links TRBV12-3 or TRBV12-4 to TRBJ2-5; weak D call: TRBD2 (5 bases). The sequence derives from a man between 40 and 49 years old in good health. Sequenced material: total T cells sorted from blood. The CDR3 here is CASSLNSGKETQYF. Here the CDR3 DNA reads TGTGCCAGCAGTTTAAACAGCGGAAAAGAGACCCAGTACTTC.